This T cell receptor beta chain was obtained from a study of graft-versus-host responses after intestinal transplantation. Turning to the study itself: Transplants were multivisceral, liver-intestinal, or isolated intestinal.

Measured with immunoSEQ multiplex PCR; TCRdb has only the in-frame clones, and not every one. The sample includes 3,500 to 4,000 clones, 40% to 50% of them seen just once. Study-wide results and caveats: Ileal or blood samples showed some GvH clones first, and such clones were also found in recipient marrow.

The study plated some 200,000 CFSE-labeled responders with some 200,000 irradiated, violet-dye-labeled stimulators. Sorted after the reaction were proliferating CFSE-low CD3+CD4+ and CD3+CD8+ responders. The source is a human patient who was an organ donor for intestinal transplantation. Source: alloreactive CD8+ T cells from a mixed lymphocyte reaction culture, taken before transplantation. This sample's subset: CFSE-low proliferating T cells sorted from approximately six-day pre-transplant mixed lymphocyte reaction (GvH or HvG direction).

CDR3 coding DNA: TGTGCCAGCAGTTTAACAGGGTTGGACACTGAAGCTTTCTTT. Translating gives CASSLTGLDTEAFF. The chain combines TRBV28 with TRBJ1-1; tentatively, D is TRBD1 (6 bases). This CDR3 is 14 amino acids long. CDR1 and CDR2 (germline): MDHEN, SYDVKM. Trimming removed 2 bases at V and 3 bases at J, with 10 bases between.